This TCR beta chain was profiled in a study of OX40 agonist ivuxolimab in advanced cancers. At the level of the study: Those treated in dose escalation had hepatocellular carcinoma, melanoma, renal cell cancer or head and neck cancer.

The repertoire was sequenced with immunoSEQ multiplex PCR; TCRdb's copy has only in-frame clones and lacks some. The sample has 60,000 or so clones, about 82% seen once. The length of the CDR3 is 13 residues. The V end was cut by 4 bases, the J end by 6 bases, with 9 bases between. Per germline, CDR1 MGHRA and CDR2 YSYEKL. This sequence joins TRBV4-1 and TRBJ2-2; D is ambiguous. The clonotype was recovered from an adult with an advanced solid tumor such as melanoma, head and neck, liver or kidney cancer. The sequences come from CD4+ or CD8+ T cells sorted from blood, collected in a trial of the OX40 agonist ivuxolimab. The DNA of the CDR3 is TGCGCCAGCAGCCTTGGACGGCCCGGGGAGCTGTTTTTT. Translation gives CASSLGRPGELFF.